These T cell receptor beta chains were read from a single sample in a study of technical replicates of blood from several donors. Profiling relied on immunoSEQ multiplex PCR, and the TCRdb table lists in-frame clones only, not all of them. The repertoire holds 60,000 to 90,000 clones, with 85% to 95% as singletons. The sequencing sample was made of T cells isolated from PBMCs. These receptor sequences come from a human donor in good health. Each CDR3 is given with its conserved first and last residue. D genes are given only for firm matches. Expanded clones get a size class; other rows say once, few or many, or leave the size out.

v_call,d_call,j_call,clone_size,cdr3_aa,cdr3_nt
TRBV5-6,TRBD2,TRBJ2-1,.,CASSLITSGKVSEQFF,TGTGCCAGCAGCTTAATAACTAGCGGGAAGGTTTCTGAGCAGTTCTTC
TRBV28,TRBD1,TRBJ2-6,.,CASSNPGTVVSGANVLTF,TGTGCCAGCAGCAACCCCGGGACAGTAGTCTCTGGGGCCAACGTCCTGACTTTC
TRBV6-5,.,TRBJ1-5,.,CASSSRVGNQPQHF,TGTGCCAGCAGCTCTCGGGTCGGAAATCAGCCCCAGCATTTT
TRBV9,.,TRBJ2-3,.,CASSVSVGDTQYF,TGTGCCAGCAGCGTGAGTGTTGGAGATACGCAGTATTTT
TRBV6-5,.,TRBJ2-1,.,CASSSRTGNEQFF,TGTGCCAGCAGTTCCCGAACGGGCAATGAGCAGTTCTTC
TRBV19,TRBD1,TRBJ2-5,.,CASSDFGQGAKSVTQYF,TGTGCCAGTAGTGATTTTGGACAGGGGGCAAAATCGGTGACCCAGTACTTC
TRBV19,TRBD1,TRBJ1-5,.,CASSMTRGQGSNQPQHF,TGTGCCAGTAGTATGACCAGGGGGCAAGGCAGCAATCAGCCCCAGCATTTT
TRBV9,TRBD1,TRBJ1-5,.,CASSESGGAGQPQHF,TGTGCCAGCAGCGAATCAGGGGGCGCAGGACAGCCCCAGCATTTT
TRBV2,TRBD2,TRBJ2-3,few,CASSDGLEVDTQYF,TGTGCCAGCAGTGATGGACTAGAGGTGGATACGCAGTATTTT
TRBV7-9,.,TRBJ1-1,.,CASSLGNSLNTEAFF,TGTGCCAGCAGCTTAGGTAACAGTCTGAACACTGAAGCTTTCTTT
TRBV19,TRBD1,TRBJ2-7,.,CASKRNGQGTFYEQYF,TGTGCCAGTAAGAGGAATGGACAGGGGACATTCTACGAGCAGTACTTC
TRBV5-6,TRBD2,TRBJ2-7,.,CASSSPGGAYEQYF,TGTGCCAGCAGCTCCCCCGGGGGGGCCTACGAGCAGTACTTC
TRBV5-1,TRBD1,TRBJ1-6,.,CASSFWTGILNSPLHF,TGCGCCAGCAGCTTTTGGACAGGGATACTCAATTCACCCCTCCACTTT
TRBV5-1,TRBD1,TRBJ2-7,few,CASSLEDRTRSYEQYF,TGCGCCAGCAGCTTGGAGGACAGGACTCGCTCCTACGAGCAGTACTTC
TRBV6-5,.,TRBJ2-1,.,CASSYDSNNEQFF,TGTGCCAGCAGTTACGACTCTAACAATGAGCAGTTCTTC
TRBV9,.,TRBJ1-6,once,CASSPMPGLNSPLHF,TGTGCCAGCAGCCCAATGCCGGGTTTGAATTCACCCCTCCACTTT
TRBV7-9,.,TRBJ1-5,once,CASSLRDGQPQHF,TGTGCCAGCAGCTTACGGGATGGGCAGCCCCAGCATTTT
TRBV28,TRBD2,TRBJ2-7,once,CASSFIGGRANEQYF,TGTGCCAGCAGCTTTATTGGCGGGAGGGCCAACGAGCAGTACTTC
TRBV5-1,.,TRBJ2-7,.,CASSQPGAEQYF,TGCGCCAGCAGCCAGCCGGGAGCTGAGCAGTACTTC
TRBV4-1,.,TRBJ1-5,.,CASSLTRTVLNSNQPQHF,TGCGCCAGCAGCCTCACCCGGACAGTTTTAAATAGCAATCAGCCCCAGCATTTT
TRBV27,.,TRBJ1-5,.,CASSLLSGNQPQHF,TGTGCCAGCAGTTTACTCTCTGGCAATCAGCCCCAGCATTTT
TRBV7-8,.,TRBJ2-7,once,CASSPGSPIFYEQYF,TGTGCCAGCAGCCCCGGTAGTCCTATCTTCTACGAGCAGTACTTC
TRBV5-1,TRBD1,TRBJ1-4,.,CASSWSTGVGEKLFF,TGCGCCAGCAGCTGGTCAACAGGGGTGGGTGAAAAACTGTTTTTT
TRBV18,.,TRBJ1-2,.,CASSPLGEDGYTF,TGTGCCAGCTCACCGCTGGGGGAGGATGGCTACACCTTC
TRBV12-2,.,TRBJ2-7,.,CASRTHRLAGGPYEQYF,TGTGCAAGTCGCACCCATAGACTAGCGGGAGGCCCCTACGAGCAGTACTTC
TRBV2,.,TRBJ1-1,once,CASSVGLANTEAFF,TGTGCCAGCAGTGTCGGACTCGCGAACACTGAAGCTTTCTTT
TRBV2,.,TRBJ2-3,.,CASSAQVVGDTQYF,TGTGCCAGCAGTGCACAGGTTGTGGGAGATACGCAGTATTTT
TRBV5-4,.,TRBJ2-7,.,CASSSKQGISYEQYF,TGTGCCAGCAGCTCCAAACAGGGAATATCCTACGAGCAGTACTTC
TRBV2,TRBD2,TRBJ2-7,.,CASCSGEGQQYF,TGTGCCTCTTGTAGCGGGGAGGGACAGCAGTACTTC
TRBV11-3,.,TRBJ2-7,.,CASSLGLYEQYF,TGTGCCAGCAGCTTAGGTCTGTACGAGCAGTACTTC
TRBV6-1,.,TRBJ1-2,.,CATKPGQSYGYTF,TGTGCCACAAAACCTGGACAGAGCTATGGCTACACCTTC
TRBV5-4,.,TRBJ2-3,.,CASSSEGGADTQYF,TGTGCCAGCAGCTCGGAGGGAGGTGCAGATACGCAGTATTTT
TRBV6-1,.,TRBJ1-6,.,CASSERNNSPLHF,TGTGCCAGCAGTGAGAGAAATAATTCACCCCTCCACTTT
TRBV9,TRBD1,TRBJ2-7,.,CASSSSRDRGSSHEQYF,TGTGCCAGCAGCTCAAGTAGGGACAGGGGGTCAAGCCACGAGCAGTACTTC
TRBV11-2,.,TRBJ2-1,.,CASSLASRAPYNEQFF,TGTGCCAGCAGCTTAGCTTCGCGGGCTCCTTACAATGAGCAGTTCTTC
TRBV6-6,TRBD2,TRBJ2-4,.,CASSSGTRVNIQYF,TGTGCCAGCAGTTCCGGGACTAGGGTAAACATTCAGTACTTC
TRBV30,TRBD1,TRBJ1-1,once,CAWAPGQGDTEAFF,TGTGCCTGGGCCCCGGGACAGGGGGACACTGAAGCTTTCTTT
TRBV6-6,.,TRBJ1-3,.,CASCLNSGNTIYF,TGTGCCAGCTGTCTTAATAGTGGAAACACCATATATTTT
TRBV10-2,TRBD1,TRBJ1-1,.,CASRQQGPFTEAFF,TGCGCCAGCAGACAACAGGGGCCGTTTACTGAAGCTTTCTTT
TRBV11-3,.,TRBJ2-2,.,CASSPGGAAGELFF,TGTGCCAGCAGCCCCGGAGGGGCGGCCGGGGAGCTGTTTTTT
TRBV30,.,TRBJ2-7,.,CAWSPWTPGEEQYF,TGTGCCTGGAGTCCCTGGACCCCCGGGGAGGAGCAGTACTTC
TRBV6-5,.,TRBJ2-7,.,CASSRLGGFYEQYF,TGTGCCAGCAGCCGGCTCGGGGGTTTCTACGAGCAGTACTTC
TRBV7-9,TRBD1,TRBJ2-2,.,CASSLQGDTGELFF,TGTGCCAGCAGCCTACAGGGGGACACCGGGGAGCTGTTTTTT